This T cell receptor (beta chain) was documented in a study of high-grade serous ovarian cancer treatment subgroups (dated by TCRdb to the early 2020s). Background on the whole study: A mean of roughly 15,000 reads and 6,000 to 8,500 unique TCR beta rearrangements per sample was generated by sequencing. The study profiled TCR beta repertoires in high-grade serous ovarian cancer patients grouped by complete gross resection or neoadjuvant chemotherapy response under a laparoscopic triage algorithm. Each patient contributed one primary tumor and two metastatic tumor samples, giving about 83 samples in total. The cohort comprised some 30 patients: roughly 10 with no residual disease after primary surgery (R0), roughly 10 excellent NACT responders, and roughly 10 poor NACT responders. On the study overall, not on this receptor specifically: The TCR repertoire analyses centered on CDR3, and CDR1 and CDR2 were not analyzed. TCR clonal relatedness was found to be positively correlated with neoantigen level and, by trend, with copy number variation and mutation load derived from whole-genome sequencing. Repertoire similarity between tumors of the same patient ranged roughly 0.1 to 0.85, whereas almost no similarity was seen between different patients. Spatial information was not captured by bulk tumor TCR sequencing, so insight into HGSC tumor complexity and diversity was limited.

The tumor samples were collected prior to definitive surgery or chemotherapy. Genomic DNA was extracted by the MD Anderson Biospecimen Extraction Resource, and TCR sequencing was done by the MD Anderson Cancer Genomics Laboratory. The 80 to 95 tumor samples were subjected to high-throughput TCR profiling using ImmunoSEQ. The study's processing was this. Repertoire diversity metrics included richness (unique productive sequences), clonality, evenness and relatedness; Bhattacharyya coefficient assessed similarity between samples. A sensitivity analysis excluded TCRs with fewer than two reads and gave consistent conclusions. Drawn from immuneACCESS, this table holds only the in-frame rearrangements with V and J called that TCRdb kept. Clones are partly lost; checked studies trace under half to an unresolved V gene and leave the rest unexplained. V, J and clone size are those of that table, while D and trimming were read from the DNA. Recorded for this sample are about 4,800 clones; around 84% of them occurred a single time. The ten most abundant clones make up around 9.1% of the sample.

Between the V and J ends, shortened by 5 bases and 8 bases respectively, the junction contains 21 bases. The germline V gene supplies CDR1 MGHRA and CDR2 YSYEKL. The cysteine opens and the phenylalanine closes a CDR3 of 16 amino acids. The only DNA kept is the CDR3, 48 bases in frame from the first base. Regarding this clone: No cognate antigen has been identified for it. Base qualities are not at hand, and no much larger clone is one base apart.

The material sequenced was tumor tissue. This TCR was sampled from a human donor with high-grade serous ovarian cancer. Recombination joined TRBV4-1 with TRBJ1-4, with the D gene not clear enough to name. The CDR3 reads as follows: CASSGGMGRIFEKLFF. The DNA sequence reads TGCGCCAGCAGCGGTGGCATGGGCCGAATCTTCGAAAAACTGTTTTTT.